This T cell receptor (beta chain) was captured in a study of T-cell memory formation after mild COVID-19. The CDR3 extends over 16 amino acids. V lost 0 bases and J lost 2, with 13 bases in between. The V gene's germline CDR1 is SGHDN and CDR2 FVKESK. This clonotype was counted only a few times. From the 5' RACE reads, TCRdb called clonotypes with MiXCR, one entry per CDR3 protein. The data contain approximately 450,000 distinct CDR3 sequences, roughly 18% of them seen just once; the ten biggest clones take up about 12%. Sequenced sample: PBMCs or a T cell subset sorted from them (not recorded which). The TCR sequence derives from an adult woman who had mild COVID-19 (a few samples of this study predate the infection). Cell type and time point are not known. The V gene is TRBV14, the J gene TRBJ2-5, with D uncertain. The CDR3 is CASSQDRSHVQETQYF. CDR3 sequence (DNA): TGTGCCAGCAGCCAAGATAGATCCCATGTACAAGAGACCCAGTACTTC.